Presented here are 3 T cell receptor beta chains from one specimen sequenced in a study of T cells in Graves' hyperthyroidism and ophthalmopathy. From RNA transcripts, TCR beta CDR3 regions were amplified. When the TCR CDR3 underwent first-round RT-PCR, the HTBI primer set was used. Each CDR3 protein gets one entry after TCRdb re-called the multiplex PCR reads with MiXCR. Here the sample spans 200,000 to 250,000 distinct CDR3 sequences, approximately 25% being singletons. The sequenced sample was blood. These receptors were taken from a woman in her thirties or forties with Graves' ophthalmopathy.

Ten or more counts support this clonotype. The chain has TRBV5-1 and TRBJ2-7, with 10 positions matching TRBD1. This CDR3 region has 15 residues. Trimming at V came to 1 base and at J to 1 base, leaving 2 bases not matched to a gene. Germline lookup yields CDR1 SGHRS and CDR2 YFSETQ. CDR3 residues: CASSLPGQGSYEQYF. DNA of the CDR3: TGCGCCAGCAGCTTGCCGGGACAGGGGTCCTACGAGCAGTACTTC.

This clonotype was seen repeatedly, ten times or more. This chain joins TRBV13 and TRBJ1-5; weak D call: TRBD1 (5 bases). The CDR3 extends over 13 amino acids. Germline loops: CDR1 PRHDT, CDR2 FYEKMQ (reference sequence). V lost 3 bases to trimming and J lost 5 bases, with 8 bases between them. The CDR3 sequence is CASSLGLYQPQHF. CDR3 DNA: TGTGCCAGCAGCTTGGGGCTCTATCAGCCCCAGCATTTT. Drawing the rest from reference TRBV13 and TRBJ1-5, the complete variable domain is AAGVIQSPRHLIKEKRETATLKCYPIPRHDTVYWYQQGPGQDPQFLISFYEKMQSDKGSIPDRFSAQQFSDYHSELNMSSLELGDSALYFCASSLGLYQPQHFGDGTRLSIL.

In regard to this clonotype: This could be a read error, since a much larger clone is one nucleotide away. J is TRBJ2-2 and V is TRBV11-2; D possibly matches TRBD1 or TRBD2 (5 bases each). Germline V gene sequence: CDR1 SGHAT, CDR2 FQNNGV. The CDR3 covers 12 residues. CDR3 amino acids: CVTKGTGGELFF. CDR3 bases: TGTGTCACCAAAGGGACGGGGGGGGAGCTGTTTTTT.